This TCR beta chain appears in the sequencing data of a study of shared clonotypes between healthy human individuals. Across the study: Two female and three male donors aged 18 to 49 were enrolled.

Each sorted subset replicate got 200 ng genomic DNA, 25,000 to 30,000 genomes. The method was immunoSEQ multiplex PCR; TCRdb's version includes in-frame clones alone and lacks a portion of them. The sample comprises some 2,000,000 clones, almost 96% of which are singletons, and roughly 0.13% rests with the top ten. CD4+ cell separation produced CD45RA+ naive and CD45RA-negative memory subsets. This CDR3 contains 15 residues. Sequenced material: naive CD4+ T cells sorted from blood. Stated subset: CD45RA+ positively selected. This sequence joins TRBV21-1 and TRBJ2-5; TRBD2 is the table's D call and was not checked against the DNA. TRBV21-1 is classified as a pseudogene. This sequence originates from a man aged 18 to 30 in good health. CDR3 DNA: TGTGCCAGCAGCGCCGGGAGCTACCGGGAAGAGACCCAGTACTTC. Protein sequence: CASSAGSYREETQYF.